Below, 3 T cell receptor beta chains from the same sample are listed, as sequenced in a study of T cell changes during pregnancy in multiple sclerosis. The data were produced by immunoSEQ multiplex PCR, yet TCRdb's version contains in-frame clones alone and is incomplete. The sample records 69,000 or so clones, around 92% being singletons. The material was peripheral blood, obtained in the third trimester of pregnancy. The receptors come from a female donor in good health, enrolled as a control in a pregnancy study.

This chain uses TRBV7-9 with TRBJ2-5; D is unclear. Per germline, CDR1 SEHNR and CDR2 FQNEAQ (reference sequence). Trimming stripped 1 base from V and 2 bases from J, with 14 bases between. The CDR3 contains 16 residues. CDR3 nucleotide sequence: TGTGCCAGCAGCTTAGGGGTCGGAGCGAGACAAGAGACCCAGTACTTC. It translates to CASSLGVGARQETQYF.

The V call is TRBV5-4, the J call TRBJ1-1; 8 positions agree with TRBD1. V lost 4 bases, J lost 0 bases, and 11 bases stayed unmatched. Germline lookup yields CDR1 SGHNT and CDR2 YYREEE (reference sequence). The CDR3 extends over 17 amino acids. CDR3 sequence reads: CASSAWTGNFMNTEAFF. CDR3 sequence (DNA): TGTGCCAGCAGCGCCTGGACAGGGAACTTTATGAACACTGAAGCTTTCTTT.

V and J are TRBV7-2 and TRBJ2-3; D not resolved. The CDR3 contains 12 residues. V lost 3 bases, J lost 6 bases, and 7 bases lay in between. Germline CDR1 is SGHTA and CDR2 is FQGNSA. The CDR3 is CASSFLRDTQYF. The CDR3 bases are TGTGCCAGCAGCTTTTTGAGGGATACGCAGTATTTT.